Detailed here is one TCR beta chain. Method: immunoSEQ multiplex PCR; TCRdb's copy keeps in-frame clones and lacks some. The table shows 35,000 to 50,000 clones, with about 90% occurring only once. This sample is part of a study of blood T cell repertoires in COVID-19. There are 18 residues in the CDR3. This TCR derives from a man in his fifties or sixties with active COVID-19. The rearrangement uses TRBV21-1 and TRBJ2-1; the table gives TRBD2 as D, unverified against the DNA. TRBV21-1 is noted as a pseudogene. The sample consisted of peripheral blood. The CDR3 here is CASSNVGGKAKGPNEQFF. The CDR3 coding sequence is TGTGCCAGCAGCAATGTCGGAGGGAAGGCGAAAGGGCCTAATGAGCAGTTCTTC.